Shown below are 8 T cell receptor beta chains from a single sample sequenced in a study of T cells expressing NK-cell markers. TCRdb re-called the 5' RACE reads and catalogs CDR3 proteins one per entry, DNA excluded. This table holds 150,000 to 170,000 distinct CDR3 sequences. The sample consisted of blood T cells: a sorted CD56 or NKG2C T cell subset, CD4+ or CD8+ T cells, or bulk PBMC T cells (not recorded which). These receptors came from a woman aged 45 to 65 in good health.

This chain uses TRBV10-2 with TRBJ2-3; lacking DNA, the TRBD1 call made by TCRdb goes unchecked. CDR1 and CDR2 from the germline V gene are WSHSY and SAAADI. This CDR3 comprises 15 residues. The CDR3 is CASSRTGTSGDTQYF.

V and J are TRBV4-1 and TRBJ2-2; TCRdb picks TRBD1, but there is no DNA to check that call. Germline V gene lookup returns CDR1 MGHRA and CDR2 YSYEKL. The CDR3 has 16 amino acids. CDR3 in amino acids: CASSQAGGAGVGELFF.

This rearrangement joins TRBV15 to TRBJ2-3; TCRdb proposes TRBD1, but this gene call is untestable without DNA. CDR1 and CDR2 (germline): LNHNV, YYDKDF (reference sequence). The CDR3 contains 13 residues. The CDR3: CATSRSPTDTQYF.

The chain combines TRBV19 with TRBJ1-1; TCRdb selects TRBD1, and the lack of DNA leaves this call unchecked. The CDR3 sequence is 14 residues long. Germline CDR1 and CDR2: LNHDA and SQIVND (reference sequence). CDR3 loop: CASSLQGMETEAFF.

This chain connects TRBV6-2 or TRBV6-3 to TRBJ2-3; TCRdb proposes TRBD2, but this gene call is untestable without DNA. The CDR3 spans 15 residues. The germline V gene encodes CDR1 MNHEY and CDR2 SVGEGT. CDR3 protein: CASSTLADSTDTQYF.

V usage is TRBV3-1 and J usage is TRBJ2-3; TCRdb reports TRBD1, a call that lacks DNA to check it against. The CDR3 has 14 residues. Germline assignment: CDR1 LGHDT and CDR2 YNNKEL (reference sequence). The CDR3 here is CASSRDRSTDTQYF.

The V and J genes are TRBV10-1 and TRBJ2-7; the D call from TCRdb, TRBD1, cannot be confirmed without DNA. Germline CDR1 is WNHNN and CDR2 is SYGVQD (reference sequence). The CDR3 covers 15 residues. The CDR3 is CASSESVGSEPEQYF.

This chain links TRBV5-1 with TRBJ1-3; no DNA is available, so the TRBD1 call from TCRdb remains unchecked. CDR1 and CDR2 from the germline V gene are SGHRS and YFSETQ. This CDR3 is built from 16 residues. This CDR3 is CASSSAGTGGGNTIYF.